What follows are 22 T cell receptor beta chains derived from one specimen sequenced in a study of TIL therapy for anti-PD-1-resistant metastatic lung cancer. Specified time point: pre-treatment sample, taken before nivolumab and TIL therapy. This was the immunoSEQ v3 assay. Some clones are missing from TCRdb's copy, which holds only in-frame ones; the method was immunoSEQ multiplex PCR. The data show about 21,000 clones, about 71% seen once. The sample in question was blood, obtained at baseline. The receptor set was obtained from a person aged 25-85 years with non-small cell lung cancer.

The chain recombines TRBV24-1 with TRBJ1-5; D is ambiguous. The germline CDR1 and CDR2 sequences are KGHDR and SFDVKD. The CDR3 contains 14 residues. V was shortened by 4 bases and J by 3 bases, with 9 bases between the two germline ends. CDR3 in DNA: TGTGCCACCAGTGACCCTCGGGTCAATCAGCCCCAGCATTTT. Protein product: CATSDPRVNQPQHF.

This chain joins TRBV29-1 and TRBJ2-2, with 15 bases identical to TRBD2. This CDR3 contains 13 residues. Germline V gene sequence: CDR1 SQVTM, CDR2 ANQGSEA. With V trimmed by 7 bases and J by 8 bases, 2 bases remained unmatched. The CDR3 region is CSGTSGREGELFF. The DNA of the CDR3 is TGCAGCGGGACTAGCGGGAGGGAGGGGGAGCTGTTTTTT.

The V call is TRBV29-1, the J call TRBJ2-7, with TRBD2 as a possible D gene (5 bases). The germline gives CDR1 SQVTM, CDR2 ANQGSEA. This CDR3 comprises 11 residues. Trimming shortened V by 7 bases and J by 4 bases, and 11 bases separated the two germline ends. The CDR3 DNA reads as TGCAGCGCCGCGACGGGGTACGAGCAGTACTTC. This translates into CSAATGYEQYF.

The chain uses TRBV29-1 and TRBJ2-3, with a weak D call TRBD2 (6 bases). Germline CDR1 is SQVTM and CDR2 is ANQGSEA. There are 15 residues in the CDR3. Trimming stripped 0 bases from V and 3 bases from J, with 13 bases between. The CDR3 DNA sequence: TGCAGCGTTGAAGACCCTAGCGCTGGTACAGATACGCAGTATTTT. Translated, it gives CSVEDPSAGTDTQYF.

In its sample, this clone ranks as medium-sized. CDR3: CASSLGGRNTIYF. The DNA of the CDR3 is TGTGCCAGCAGTTTAGGGGGCCGGAACACCATATATTTT. The V and J genes are TRBV28 and TRBJ1-3, with D perhaps matching TRBD1 (6 bases). The CDR3 is 13 amino acids. CDR1 is MDHEN, CDR2 SYDVKM, per germline. Between the trimmed V and J ends, which lost 2 bases and 7 bases, there was a span of 9 bases.

The chain joins TRBV5-5 to TRBJ2-7, with D possibly TRBD2 on 6 matching bases. Germline V gene lookup returns CDR1 SGHKS and CDR2 YYEKEE (reference sequence). The V and J ends lost 0 bases and 9 bases respectively, with 19 bases between them. This CDR3 comprises 15 residues. Here the CDR3 DNA reads TGTGCCAGCAGCTTGGATTTTTCTAGCGCTGGGAGGCAGTACTTC. Translating gives CASSLDFSSAGRQYF.

This sequence joins TRBV5-1 and TRBJ2-4; no firm D call. Trimming took 1 base from V and 0 from J, leaving 5 bases between them. The CDR3 runs 14 residues. CDR1 and CDR2 (germline): SGHRS, YFSETQ. The CDR3 nucleotides are TGCGCCAGCAGCTTGAATATAGCCAAAAACATTCAGTACTTC. This sequence encodes CASSLNIAKNIQYF.

The table lists this clone with a few counts. Written as DNA, the CDR3 is TGTGCCAGCAGCCGGGGGAACCTTAATGAAAAACTGTTTTTT. Residues: CASSRGNLNEKLFF. The genes are TRBV5-4 and TRBJ1-4, with TRBD1 as a possible D gene (5 bases). The CDR3 extends over 14 amino acids. CDR1 and CDR2 (germline): SGHNT, YYREEE (reference sequence). The V and J ends lost 4 bases and 4 bases respectively, with 11 bases between them.

V is TRBV2 and J is TRBJ1-1; weak D call: TRBD1 (6 bases). Germline lookup yields CDR1 SNHLY and CDR2 FYNNEI. The V gene lost 0 bases and the J gene lost 4 bases, with 9 bases spanning the gap. The CDR3 spans 14 residues. The CDR3: CASSEAEGGTEAFF. The DNA for the CDR3 is TGTGCCAGCAGTGAAGCCGAGGGGGGCACTGAAGCTTTCTTT.

This clone was observed a handful of times. V is TRBV5-1 and J is TRBJ2-5; tentatively, D is TRBD1 or TRBD2 (5 bases each). The CDR3 is 14 amino acids. Per the germline V gene, CDR1 is SGHRS and CDR2 is YFSETQ. The V gene lost 3 bases and the J gene lost 2 bases, with 11 bases spanning the gap. The CDR3 region has the DNA TGCGCCAGCAGCTCGGGACCCTATCAAGAGACCCAGTACTTC. The encoded protein is CASSSGPYQETQYF.

Notes on this clone: At one end the junction does not follow the germline gene, possibly because of a read error. The gene calls are TRBV5-1 and TRBJ2-3; TRBD2 might be the D (5 bases). Germline CDR1 is SGHRS and CDR2 is YFSETQ. The CDR3 has 14 amino acids. The CDR3 DNA sequence: TGCGCCAGCAGCCCGAAGTTTAGCGCAGATCCGCAGTATTTT. This gives the protein CASSPKFSADPQYF.

This clone was observed once. The chain joins TRBV5-1 to TRBJ1-3, with D unclear. Looked up from germline, CDR1 is SGHRS and CDR2 is YFSETQ. This CDR3 region has 16 residues. With 0 bases removed from V and 0 bases from J, the gap between germline ends came to 10 bases. The DNA for the CDR3 is TGCGCCAGCAGCTTGGAGGCGGCGAGCTCTGGAAACACCATATATTTT. Amino acid sequence: CASSLEAASSGNTIYF.

The chain couples TRBV25-1 to TRBJ2-7; TRBD2 matches at 8 bases. Trimming removed 1 base from V and 6 bases from J; junction bases left unmatched: 2. CDR3 length: 13 residues. The germline V gene encodes CDR1 MGHDK and CDR2 SYGVNS. The CDR3, as DNA: TGTGCCAGCAGTGAATCGGGACTAGGCGAGCAGTACTTC. Residues: CASSESGLGEQYF.

CDR3 sequence reads: CASSRLAGNEQFF. The CDR3 nucleotides read TGTGCCAGCAGTAGACTAGCGGGAAATGAGCAGTTCTTC. The chain links TRBV12-3 or TRBV12-4 to TRBJ2-1; 11 bases are a match to TRBD2. This CDR3 has 13 residues. J gave up 7 bases and V 5 bases, and 1 base lay outside the gene matches.

The CDR3 nucleotides are TGCGCCAGCAGCATTTCGCCAGCGATCAAGAACTATGGCTACACCTTC. Residues: CASSISPAIKNYGYTF. V usage is TRBV5-1 and J usage is TRBJ1-2; D is undetermined. The CDR3 totals 16 residues. Per germline, CDR1 SGHRS and CDR2 YFSETQ. Trimming removed 4 bases from V and 2 bases from J, with 18 bases in between.

Note on this clone: This specimen includes other DNA sequences encoding the same CDR3. The chain is built from TRBV29-1 and TRBJ1-2; possible D gene TRBD1, 5 bases. The CDR3 runs to 13 residues. CDR1 is SQVTM, CDR2 ANQGSEA, per germline. The V end lost 3 bases, the J end lost 4 bases, and 12 bases lay between the germline ends. The CDR3 region has the DNA TGCAGCGTTGAGGGGGGACTTGGCTATGGCTACACCTTC. Residues: CSVEGGLGYGYTF.

About this clone itself: The junction departs from germline at one end; a sequencing error may be responsible. The chain recombines TRBV15 with TRBJ2-1, with D possibly TRBD1 on 6 matching bases. Germline CDR1 and CDR2: LNHNV and YYDKDF (reference sequence). This CDR3 is 13 amino acids long. The CDR3 here is CATSRGLGGTRLF. The CDR3 coding sequence is TGTGCCACCAGCAGAGGACTTGGTGGGACAAGACTCTTC.

The chain recombines TRBV7-9 with TRBJ2-1; tentative D call: TRBD2 (5 bases). V was cut by 1 base and J by 6 bases, with 10 bases left in between. The germline gives CDR1 SEHNR, CDR2 FQNEAQ (reference sequence). The CDR3 totals 14 residues. CDR3 region: CASSLVAGFNEQFF. In DNA form, the CDR3 reads TGTGCCAGCAGCTTAGTCGCGGGTTTCAATGAGCAGTTCTTC.

The chain combines TRBV12-3 or TRBV12-4 with TRBJ1-1; weak D call: TRBD1 (6 bases). This CDR3 region has 13 residues. V lost 3 bases, J lost 4 bases, and 9 bases lay in between. CDR3 sequence: CASSFRGSTEAFF. CDR3 sequence (DNA): TGTGCCAGCAGTTTTAGGGGGTCCACTGAAGCTTTCTTT.

The V gene is TRBV4-2, the J gene TRBJ2-2; 10 bases agree with TRBD2. Germline trimming cut 0 bases from V and 6 bases from J; bases unmatched to any gene: 4. Germline V gene sequence: CDR1 LGHNA, CDR2 YNFKEQ. The CDR3 extends over 16 amino acids. Written as DNA, the CDR3 is TGTGCCAGCAGCCAAGACCTAGCGGGAGAGGCCGGGGAGCTGTTTTTT. It encodes CASSQDLAGEAGELFF.

The J gene is TRBJ1-2, the V gene TRBV6-1; D unresolved. V lost 2 bases and J 8 bases, leaving 12 bases between the germline ends. The length of the CDR3 is 13 residues. Germline CDR1 and CDR2: MNHNS and SASEGT. For the CDR3, the DNA is TGTGCCAGCAGTGAAAGCCGGTCCAGGGGCTACACCTTC. Translated, it gives CASSESRSRGYTF.

The genes are TRBV7-8 and TRBJ1-2; D possibly corresponds to TRBD1 (6 bases). Germline CDR1 SGHVS, CDR2 FQNEAQ. The CDR3 is 14 residues long. The V and J ends lost 5 bases and 4 bases respectively, with 14 bases between them. CDR3 nucleotide sequence: TGTGCCAGCAGCCCTATCGACAGGCTCTATGGCTACACCTTC. Protein product: CASSPIDRLYGYTF.